What follows are 17 T cell receptor beta chains derived from one specimen sequenced in a study of T cell clonotyping in hematopoietic cell transplantation. The assay was immunoSEQ multiplex PCR, and TCRdb's table has in-frame clones only and misses some. The sample contains under 5,500 clones, around 78% of which appear only once. The sequences come from peripheral blood mononuclear cells, collected 30 days after allogeneic stem cell transplant. These receptor sequences come from a male patient in his sixties or seventies who had an allogeneic stem cell transplant from an unrelated donor, so the T cells may come from the graft donor. Some clones in this sample may be carry-over from other donors' samples.

The chain has TRBV7-2 and TRBJ1-5; D unresolved. This CDR3 region has 14 residues. Trimming took 2 bases from V and 4 from J, leaving 9 bases between them. Germline lookup yields CDR1 SGHTA and CDR2 FQGNSA. The CDR3 reads CASSLNQGNQPQHF. The CDR3 DNA follows: TGTGCCAGCAGCTTAAATCAAGGGAATCAGCCCCAGCATTTT.

This clone has more than one count but fewer than ten. This chain uses TRBV11-3 with TRBJ1-1; D gene ambiguous. The V and J ends lost 5 bases and 1 base respectively, with 14 bases between them. There are 15 residues in the CDR3. CDR1 and CDR2 from the germline V gene are SGHNT and YENEEA. CDR3 sequence reads: CASSPNSARNTEAFF. In DNA form, the CDR3 reads TGTGCCAGCAGCCCAAACAGTGCAAGGAACACTGAAGCTTTCTTT.

The rearrangement links TRBV6-5 to TRBJ2-7; 9 bases line up with TRBD1. The CDR3 contains 15 residues. Germline-derived CDR1 and CDR2 are MNHEY and SVGAGI. V lost 4 bases and J lost 3; bases outside the gene matches: 7. CDR3 residues: CASSSPGQGFYEQYF. The CDR3 nucleotides read TGTGCCAGCAGTTCGCCGGGACAGGGATTCTACGAGCAGTACTTC.

V is TRBV4-1 and J is TRBJ2-2; 9 nucleotides align to TRBD2. CDR3 length: 14 residues. The junction had 3 bases not matched to a gene; V was cut back by 4 bases and J by 6 bases. Per the germline V gene, CDR1 is MGHRA and CDR2 is YSYEKL. CDR3 sequence (DNA): TGCGCCAGCAGCCCCGGGACTAGCCCCGGGGAGCTGTTTTTT. Translated: CASSPGTSPGELFF.

This clone was detected once. The chain is built from TRBV11-2 and TRBJ2-7, with 7 nucleotides matching TRBD2. CDR3 length: 15 residues. Unmatched junction bases numbered 5, after V lost 1 base and J lost 2 bases. The V gene's germline CDR1 is SGHAT and CDR2 FQNNGV. DNA of the CDR3: TGTGCCAGCAGCTTAGGCGGGAGTAACGCCTACGAGCAGTACTTC. It codes for CASSLGGSNAYEQYF.

J is TRBJ1-1 and V is TRBV5-1; no clear D gene. The V gene's germline CDR1 is SGHRS and CDR2 YFSETQ. The CDR3 has 16 residues. Trimming left V 0 bases short and J 0 bases short, with 12 bases between. The CDR3 sequence: CASSLDGSSMNTEAFF. The CDR3 nucleotides read TGCGCCAGCAGCTTGGACGGCTCTTCCATGAACACTGAAGCTTTCTTT.

J is TRBJ2-3 and V is TRBV20-1; tentative D call: TRBD2 (5 bases). Trimming removed 2 bases at V and 9 bases at J, with 9 bases between. The CDR3 sequence is 11 residues long. Germline-derived CDR1 and CDR2 are DFQATT and SNEGSKA (reference sequence). CDR3 in amino acids: CSARPRLTQYF. The DNA for the CDR3 is TGCAGTGCTAGACCCCGACTAACGCAGTATTTT.

This clone is large in the sample. The chain is built from TRBV6-5 and TRBJ1-1; the D is unclear. Trimming took off 2 bases at V and 4 bases at J, with 5 bases between the two ends. The CDR3 length is 12 residues. Per the germline V gene, CDR1 is MNHEY and CDR2 is SVGAGI. The CDR3 loop reads CASSYAGTEAFF. DNA of the CDR3: TGTGCCAGCAGTTACGCGGGCACTGAAGCTTTCTTT.

The rearrangement links TRBV5-8 to TRBJ1-1, with D uncertain. The CDR3 is 16 amino acids. The germline V gene encodes CDR1 SGHTS and CDR2 YDEGEE. The V gene lost 2 bases and the J gene lost 10 bases, with 24 bases spanning the gap. The CDR3 coding sequence is TGTGCCAGCAGCTTACCCGGGCGGGGAAGGACTACCGGAGCTTTCTTT. Its translation: CASSLPGRGRTTGAFF.

V and J are TRBV7-2 and TRBJ1-1; tentative D call: TRBD1 (5 bases). With 1 base removed from V and 11 bases from J, the gap between germline ends came to 17 bases. Germline CDR1 reads SGHTA; CDR2 reads FQGNSA. The CDR3 sequence is 14 residues long. The CDR3 region is CASSLEGTRPSAFF. The CDR3, as DNA: TGTGCCAGCAGCTTAGAGGGGACGAGACCCTCCGCTTTCTTT.

The rearrangement uses TRBV19 and TRBJ1-1; 10 positions match TRBD1. J was trimmed by 4 bases and V by 8 bases; bases with no gene match: 10. This CDR3 has 15 amino acids. In germline, CDR1 is LNHDA, CDR2 SQIVND (reference sequence). DNA for the CDR3: TGTGCCAGTCACAAGAGGGGACAGGGGCGCACTGAAGCTTTCTTT. Translated, it gives CASHKRGQGRTEAFF.

The chain combines TRBV19 with TRBJ2-1; 10 bases fit TRBD1. V dropped 5 bases and J dropped 4; count of bases not matched to a gene: 5. The CDR3 totals 15 residues. CDR1 is LNHDA and CDR2 is SQIVND in the germline V gene (reference sequence). The CDR3 nucleotides are TGTGCCAGTAGTCTGACAGGGGGCTTTTACAATGAGCAGTTCTTC. It codes for CASSLTGGFYNEQFF.

For this clone: One junction end disagrees with the germline gene, perhaps due to a read error. The chain couples TRBV25-1 to TRBJ2-7; D possibly corresponds to TRBD2 (8 bases). CDR3 length: 15 residues. The germline V gene has CDR1 MGHDK and CDR2 SYGVNS. The CDR3 DNA sequence: TGTGCCAGCAACAAGAGGGGGCGGGGGGTTTACGGGCAGTACTTC. Amino acids: CASNKRGRGVYGQYF.

Here the CDR3 DNA reads TGTGCCAGCAATGTTCAGACTCTAGGGGCTTTCTTT. Protein product: CASNVQTLGAFF. V gene TRBV2 combines with J gene TRBJ1-1, with unresolved D. With 7 bases removed from V and 11 bases from J, the gap between germline ends came to 17 bases. Per germline, CDR1 SNHLY and CDR2 FYNNEI. This CDR3 is 12 amino acids long.

There are a few counts of this clone. The chain employs TRBV16 and TRBJ1-2; 9 bases are shared with TRBD1. Germline V CDR1 and CDR2: KGHSY, FQNENV. The V gene end was trimmed by 2 bases and the J gene end by 2 bases; junction bases not matched to a gene: 6. This CDR3 contains 16 residues. CDR3 in amino acids: CASSQTEQGANYGYTF. CDR3 in DNA: TGTGCCAGCAGCCAAACAGAACAGGGGGCCAACTATGGCTACACCTTC.

This chain uses TRBV11-1 with TRBJ1-2; 7 nucleotides agree with TRBD1. V shed 5 bases and J 6 bases; nucleotides not matched to a gene: 15. There are 16 residues in the CDR3. The germline gives CDR1 SGHAT, CDR2 FQDESV (reference sequence). CDR3 bases: TGTGCCAGCAGCCGTAGCCGGGACAGCCTACGGGATGGCTACACCTTC. Residues: CASSRSRDSLRDGYTF.

V and J are TRBV29-1 and TRBJ2-5, with D perhaps TRBD1 (6 bases). This CDR3 comprises 15 residues. CDR1 is SQVTM, CDR2 ANQGSEA, per germline. Trimming stripped 3 bases from V and 4 bases from J, with 18 bases between. CDR3 protein: CSVEGEGLGGETQYF. CDR3 bases: TGCAGCGTTGAGGGTGAGGGATTAGGGGGAGAGACCCAGTACTTC.